This T cell receptor beta chain was retrieved from a study of CD8 T cells in Susac syndrome. Overall study context: There were roughly six sequenced Susac syndrome patients with active disease and 8 or 9 in remission.

RNA amounts of roughly 0.45 to 1 ug underwent reverse transcription with random hexamers. A multiplex approach, immunoSEQ multiplex PCR, amplified TCR beta CDR3 across 54 Vbeta and 13 Jbeta. MiXCR, run by TCRdb on the immunoSEQ multiplex PCR reads, gives a single entry per CDR3 protein. Of 130,000 to 150,000 distinct CDR3 sequences in the sample, almost 96% were seen once. The T cells that were sequenced for TCR beta were CD8+ and CD4+ cells from blood. In contrast to the negatively isolated CD8+ and CD4+ T cells, TEMRA cells were FACS-enriched. CDR1 and CDR2 from the germline V gene are MDHEN and SYDVKM. Trimming stripped 7 bases from V and 3 bases from J, with 16 bases between. CDR3 length: 15 residues.

Sequencing used CD4+ T cells from PBMCs. The origin of this receptor is a human donor with Susac syndrome. The chain has TRBV28 and TRBJ1-5; D gene unclear. As DNA, the CDR3 is TGTGCCAGCATCGCAAGGAGGCAAATCAATCAGCCCCAGCATTTT. Translated, it gives CASIARRQINQPQHF.